The entry that follows covers one T cell receptor beta chain sequence. The data originate from a study of control samples from healthy donors and cancer patients. Clones were read by immunoSEQ multiplex PCR, and TCRdb kept only the in-frame ones, dropping some. The repertoire includes around 94,000 clones, just over 90% of them detected once, and about 2.5% sits in the top ten. The ends were cut back, 0 bases at V and 2 bases at J, with 9 bases in the middle. CDR3 length equals 15 residues. Germline CDR1 SGHTA, CDR2 FQGNSA. The TCR comes from a woman between 18 and 29 years old in good health. Sequenced sample: blood. The V call is TRBV7-2, the J call TRBJ2-3; D uncertain. CDR3 coding DNA: TGTGCCAGCAGCTTAGCGTACGGTTCCACAGATACGCAGTATTTT. Protein sequence: CASSLAYGSTDTQYF.